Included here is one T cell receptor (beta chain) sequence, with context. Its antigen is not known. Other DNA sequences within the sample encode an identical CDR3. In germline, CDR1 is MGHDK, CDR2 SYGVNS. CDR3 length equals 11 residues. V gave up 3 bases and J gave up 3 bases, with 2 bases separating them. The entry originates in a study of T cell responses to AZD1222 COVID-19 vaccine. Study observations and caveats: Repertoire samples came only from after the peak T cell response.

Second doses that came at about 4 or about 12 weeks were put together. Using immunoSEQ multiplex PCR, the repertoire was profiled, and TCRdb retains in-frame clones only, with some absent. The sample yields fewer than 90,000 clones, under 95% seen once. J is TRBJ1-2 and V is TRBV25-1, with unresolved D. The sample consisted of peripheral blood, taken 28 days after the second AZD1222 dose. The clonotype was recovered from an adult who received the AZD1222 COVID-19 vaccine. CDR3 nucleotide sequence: TGTGCCAGCAGTGACTACTATGGCTACACCTTC. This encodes CASSDYYGYTF.